Listed here are 6 T cell receptor beta chains from one sample, sequenced in a study of T-cell memory formation after mild COVID-19. From the 5' RACE reads, TCRdb called clonotypes with MiXCR, one entry per CDR3 protein. The top ten clones hold around a fifth of a sample with hundreds of thousands of distinct CDR3 sequences, 20% to 25% of them seen once. Sequencing was performed on PBMCs or a T cell subset sorted from them (not recorded which). These receptors were taken from a young man who had mild COVID-19 (a few samples of this study predate the infection). Cell type and time point are not known.

The chain is built from TRBV6-1 and TRBJ2-7; 7 positions agree with TRBD1. CDR1 and CDR2 (germline): MNHNS, SASEGT. V was pared by 4 bases and J by 1 base, with 4 bases of the junction left unmatched. The length of the CDR3 is 14 residues. The CDR3 DNA reads TGTGCCAGCAGTGTACAGGGGCAGTCCTACGAGCAGTACGTC. It translates to CASSVQGQSYEQYV.

The chain couples TRBV10-3 to TRBJ2-1, with unresolved D. V dropped 3 bases and J dropped 4 bases, with 10 bases sitting between them. This CDR3 spans 14 amino acids. Germline V lookup: CDR1 ENHRY, CDR2 SYGVKD. In DNA, the CDR3 is TGTGCCATCAGTGATCAGGTCAGTTACAATGAGCAGTTCTTC. As protein: CAISDQVSYNEQFF.

Ten or more counts support this clonotype. The genes are TRBV7-9 and TRBJ2-1; D unclear. The CDR3 is 12 residues long. Germline V lookup: CDR1 SEHNR, CDR2 FQNEAQ (reference sequence). Trimming stripped 5 bases from V and 10 bases from J, with 12 bases between. CDR3 amino acids: CASSLLGAEQFF. The CDR3 DNA sequence: TGTGCCAGCAGCCTCCTAGGAGCCGAGCAGTTCTTC. Drawing the rest from reference TRBV7-9 and TRBJ2-1, the complete variable domain is DTGVSQNPRHKITKRGQNVTFRCDPISEHNRLYWYRQTLGQGPEFLTYFQNEAQLEKSRLLSDRFSAERPKGSFSTLEIQRTEQGDSAMYLCASSLLGAEQFFGPGTRLTVL.

CDR3 sequence reads: CATSPLAGLNVDTQYF. The CDR3 coding sequence is TGTGCCACCAGTCCTCTAGCGGGACTAAATGTGGATACGCAGTATTTT. This chain connects TRBV24-1 to TRBJ2-3, with 9 bases lining up with TRBD2. After removal of 6 bases from V and 6 bases from J, the junction contained 12 bases not matched to a gene. The CDR3 loop spans 16 amino acids. Germline values: CDR1 KGHDR, CDR2 SFDVKD.

This clonotype turned up a few times. The chain recombines TRBV7-2 with TRBJ1-4, with D maybe TRBD1 (6 bases). CDR1 and CDR2 from the germline V gene are SGHTA and FQGNSA. Trimming removed 5 bases at V and 8 bases at J, with 15 bases between. The CDR3 is 14 amino acids. CDR3 nucleotide sequence: TGTGCCAGCAGCATCCCGGCAGGGGACGAAAAACTGTTTTTT. It translates to CASSIPAGDEKLFF. Based on the CDR3 plus reference TRBV7-2 and TRBJ1-4, the full variable domain is GAGVSQSPSNKVTEKGKDVELRCDPISGHTALYWYRQSLGQGLEFLIYFQGNSAPDKSGLPSDRFSAERTGGSVSTLTIQRTQQEDSAVYLCASSIPAGDEKLFFGSGTQLSVL.

This clonotype was recorded a few times. This chain uses TRBV9 with TRBJ1-1; the D gene is possibly TRBD1 (5 bases). Germline-derived CDR1 and CDR2 are SGDLS and YYNGEE. The CDR3 runs to 15 residues. V was shortened by 2 bases and J by 0 bases, with 11 bases between the two germline ends. In DNA, the CDR3 is TGTGCCAGCAGCGTCAGAGGACACCTGAACACTGAAGCTTTCTTT. Translation: CASSVRGHLNTEAFF.